This T cell receptor beta chain was sequenced in a study of blood T cell repertoires in COVID-19. Overall study: Sites across the United States, Italy and Spain contributed samples from acute and convalescent COVID-19. The cDNA or gDNA used as material had been derived from T cells, B-cell-depleted T cells, or PBMCs.

Germline-derived CDR1 and CDR2 are SEHNR and FQNEAQ (reference sequence). The CDR3 consists of 17 residues. V was pared by 4 bases and J by 4 bases, with 13 bases of the junction left unmatched. Original handling: Scientists estimated how many nucleated cells there were by amplifying reference gene primers. Profiled with immunoSEQ multiplex PCR; TCRdb holds only in-frame clones, not every one. The DNA was the basis for D and trimming; V, J and clone size are from that table. The sample lists fewer than 250,000 clones, less than 90% occurring once. This TCR came from a woman in her 70s with active or convalescent COVID-19. The genes are TRBV7-9 and TRBJ1-2, with 9 bases identical to TRBD1. Input material: peripheral blood. CDR3 amino acids: CASSSRAGTGKPYGYTF. The CDR3 bases are TGTGCCAGCAGCTCACGCGCCGGGACAGGGAAACCCTATGGCTACACCTTC.